Listed below are T cell receptor beta chains from one sample, sequenced in a study of T cell clones after liver transplantation. The data were produced by immunoSEQ multiplex PCR, yet TCRdb's version contains in-frame clones alone and is incomplete. The table has fewer than 70,000 clones, 70% to 75% seen once. This specimen consisted of CD4+ T cells from blood, obtained before liver transplant. Receptors originate from a human donor who received a liver transplant. Each CDR3 is given with its conserved first and last residue. A D gene is named only where the DNA matches it firmly. Rows may omit the clone size; those that give it use once, few, many or a size class.

V	D	size	J	CDR3	DNA
TRBV27	TRBD1	few	TRBJ1-2	CASSPYRGAGYGYTF	TGTGCCAGCAGTCCTTACAGGGGAGCAGGGTATGGCTACACCTTC
TRBV28	.	.	TRBJ2-7	CASSLPFYEQYF	TGTGCCAGCAGTTTACCGTTCTACGAGCAGTACTTC
TRBV5-1	TRBD1	.	TRBJ1-4	CASSRGTGENEKLFF	TGCGCCAGCAGCCGTGGGACAGGGGAAAATGAAAAACTGTTTTTT
TRBV7-9	.	few	TRBJ2-7	CASSPQGGAYEQYF	TGTGCCAGCAGCCCCCAAGGGGGGGCGTACGAGCAGTACTTC
TRBV28	.	.	TRBJ1-1	CASSFDRGVGMNTEAFF	TGTGCCAGCAGTTTTGACCGGGGGGTAGGGATGAACACTGAAGCTTTCTTT
TRBV7-8	.	few	TRBJ1-5	CASSLVADLNRNQPQHF	TGTGCCAGCAGCTTAGTAGCCGACCTTAATCGCAATCAGCCCCAGCATTTT
TRBV15	.	.	TRBJ1-3	CATSRVGPLSGNTIYF	TGTGCCACCAGCAGAGTGGGGCCACTCTCTGGAAACACCATATATTTT
TRBV7-9	.	once	TRBJ1-1	CASSPRGAILMNTEAFF	TGTGCCAGCAGCCCCCGGGGGGCCATTCTCATGAACACTGAAGCTTTCTTT
TRBV27	.	.	TRBJ1-3	CASSKGMGGNTIYF	TGTGCCAGCAGTAAGGGGATGGGTGGAAACACCATATATTTT
TRBV6-1	.	few	TRBJ2-1	CASSEGRMGEQFF	TGTGCCAGCAGCGAGGGAAGAATGGGTGAGCAGTTCTTC
TRBV6-8	.	.	TRBJ2-7	CASRSEQYF	TGTGCCAGCAGGAGCGAGCAGTACTTC
TRBV29-1	.	.	TRBJ2-1	CSGTTGGNEQFF	TGCAGCGGTACGACAGGTGGCAATGAGCAGTTCTTC
TRBV9	TRBD1	.	TRBJ1-4	CASSPQGQGGEKLFF	TGTGCCAGCAGCCCCCAGGGACAGGGAGGTGAAAAACTGTTTTTT
TRBV2	.	.	TRBJ2-5	CASGDQGVETQYF	TGTGCCAGCGGCGACCAGGGCGTAGAGACCCAGTACTTC
TRBV1	.	.	TRBJ2-7	CTSSQGPAGIGEQYF	TGCACCAGCAGCCAAGGGCCAGCGGGGATCGGCGAGCAGTACTTC
TRBV18	TRBD2	.	TRBJ2-7	CASSPQRGESYEQYF	TGTGCCAGCTCACCACAACGGGGGGAGAGCTACGAGCAGTACTTC
TRBV6-5	.	.	TRBJ1-2	CASSTTGRHYGYTF	TGTGCCAGCAGTACAACGGGGAGGCACTATGGCTACACCTTC
TRBV27	.	.	TRBJ2-6	CASRMSGQSSGANVLTF	TGTGCCAGCAGAATGTCAGGGCAGAGCTCTGGGGCCAACGTCCTGACTTTC
TRBV30	.	.	TRBJ2-3	CAWSDRGTDTQYF	TGTGCCTGGAGTGACAGGGGCACAGATACGCAGTATTTT
TRBV5-1	TRBD2	.	TRBJ2-1	CASSLGIAGDSYNEQFF	TGCGCCAGCAGCTTGGGGATAGCGGGGGATTCCTACAATGAGCAGTTCTTC
TRBV5-1	TRBD1	.	TRBJ1-1	CASSLGSGQGAGGTEAFF	TGCGCCAGCAGCTTGGGTTCAGGACAGGGGGCAGGTGGCACTGAAGCTTTCTTT
TRBV9	TRBD1	few	TRBJ1-1	CASSGTGVSTEAFF	TGTGCCAGCAGCGGGACAGGGGTGAGCACTGAAGCTTTCTTT
TRBV27	TRBD1	.	TRBJ1-4	CASSRAGGEKLFF	TGTGCCAGCAGCCGAGCAGGGGGCGAAAAACTGTTTTTT
TRBV7-3	.	.	TRBJ2-4	CASSLSPGRENIQYF	TGTGCCAGCAGCTTATCCCCAGGGCGTGAAAACATTCAGTACTTC
TRBV9	.	.	TRBJ1-6	CASSVELRVNSPLHF	TGTGCCAGCAGCGTAGAGCTACGGGTGAATTCACCCCTCCACTTT
TRBV30	.	once	TRBJ1-6	CAWTPGLFGDSPLHF	TGTGCCTGGACCCCGGGACTTTTTGGGGATTCACCCCTCCACTTT
TRBV25-1	TRBD2	few	TRBJ2-7	CASSVGGYSPYEQYF	TGTGCCAGCAGCGTCGGGGGGTATAGCCCATACGAGCAGTACTTC
TRBV27	.	.	TRBJ1-5	CASSLSGGNSNQPQHF	TGTGCCAGCAGTTTATCGGGAGGAAATAGCAATCAGCCCCAGCATTTT
TRBV5-1	TRBD1	few	TRBJ1-2	CASSRDSVEDGYTF	TGCGCCAGCAGCCGGGACAGCGTTGAGGATGGCTACACCTTC
TRBV4-1	.	once	TRBJ2-1	CASSQGIGSSNEQFF	TGCGCCAGCAGCCAAGGAATAGGGAGTTCCAATGAGCAGTTCTTC
TRBV6-1	.	.	TRBJ1-2	CASSEGRKTGGYTF	TGTGCCAGCAGTGAAGGCCGCAAAACGGGGGGCTACACCTTC
TRBV6-6	TRBD1	once	TRBJ1-4	CASSYRGQTNEKLFF	TGTGCCAGCAGTTACAGGGGACAGACAAATGAAAAACTGTTTTTT
TRBV2	.	.	TRBJ2-2	CASSVRPLLGGTGELFF	TGTGCCAGCAGTGTTAGACCCCTTCTAGGAGGCACCGGGGAGCTGTTTTTT
TRBV25-1	TRBD1	.	TRBJ2-3	CASSDPGTGGTDTQYF	TGTGCCAGCAGTGATCCCGGGACAGGGGGCACAGATACGCAGTATTTT
TRBV10-1	TRBD2	.	TRBJ2-3	CASNSGGTDTQYF	TGCGCCAGCAATAGCGGGGGCACAGATACGCAGTATTTT
TRBV6-6	.	.	TRBJ1-1	CASRTGTPNTEAFF	TGTGCCAGCAGAACCGGGACACCGAACACTGAAGCTTTCTTT
TRBV5-5	TRBD1	.	TRBJ1-3	CASSYGGAGGRNTIYF	TGTGCCAGCAGCTACGGTGGAGCAGGGGGAAGGAACACCATATATTTT
TRBV5-1	.	.	TRBJ2-7	CASSLGGSGSYEQYF	TGCGCCAGCAGCCTTGGGGGGTCTGGTTCATACGAGCAGTACTTC
TRBV6-5	.	.	TRBJ2-4	CASSEQGSQNIQYF	TGTGCCAGCAGTGAACAGGGTTCCCAAAACATTCAGTACTTC
TRBV4-1	.	.	TRBJ2-7	CASSQGYFRTGTRRNEQYF	TGCGCCAGCAGCCAAGGTTACTTTAGAACCGGGACAAGGAGAAACGAGCAGTACTTC
TRBV28	.	few	TRBJ2-4	CASSLNRVEVYDIQYF	TGTGCCAGCAGTTTAAACAGGGTGGAGGTTTATGACATTCAGTACTTC
TRBV5-4	.	.	TRBJ2-2	CASSSYRGGNTGELFF	TGTGCCAGCAGCTCGTACAGGGGGGGGAACACCGGGGAGCTGTTTTTT
TRBV30	TRBD1	once	TRBJ1-1	CAWSGQGALAEAFF	TGTGCCTGGAGCGGACAGGGGGCTTTGGCTGAAGCTTTCTTT
TRBV30	.	once	TRBJ1-3	CAGDTGPSSGNTIYF	TGTGCCGGGGATACAGGGCCCAGCTCTGGAAACACCATATATTTT
TRBV27	TRBD1	.	TRBJ2-3	CASSRGQGKEDTQYF	TGTGCCAGCTCGCGGGGACAGGGAAAGGAGGATACGCAGTATTTT
TRBV28	.	many	TRBJ1-4	CASKTGNEKLFF	TGTGCCAGCAAGACGGGTAATGAAAAACTGTTTTTT
TRBV28	.	.	TRBJ2-7	CASSFLLGGYEQYF	TGTGCCAGCAGTTTCCTACTTGGAGGCTACGAGCAGTACTTC
TRBV18	.	.	TRBJ1-5	CASSQTGQGNQPQHF	TGTGCCAGCTCACAAACAGGGCAAGGGAATCAGCCCCAGCATTTT
TRBV18	.	.	TRBJ1-1	CASSPPVGGGSTEAFF	TGTGCCAGCTCACCCCCCGTTGGGGGCGGAAGCACTGAAGCTTTCTTT